The 31 T cell receptor beta chains below were found in one sample sequenced in a study of T cell clonotyping in hematopoietic cell transplantation. The data were produced by immunoSEQ multiplex PCR, yet TCRdb's version contains in-frame clones alone and is incomplete. Found here are fewer than 5,500 clones, around 82% of them singletons; the top ten hold about a fifth. Sample: peripheral blood mononuclear cells, taken 180 days after allogeneic stem cell transplant. The receptors come from a male patient over 55 who had an allogeneic stem cell transplant from an unrelated donor, so T cells may come from the graft donor. Some clones in this sample may be carry-over from other donors' samples.

The chain recombines TRBV10-2 with TRBJ1-1; 8 bases match TRBD1. The junction had 7 bases not matched to a gene; V was cut back by 6 bases and J by 4 bases. Germline-derived CDR1 and CDR2 are WSHSY and SAAADI. This CDR3 spans 14 amino acids. CDR3 in DNA: TGCGCCAGCAGACCGGGACAGGAGGGCACTGAAGCTTTCTTT. Translation: CASRPGQEGTEAFF.

V is TRBV9 and J is TRBJ1-4; D possibly corresponds to TRBD1 (5 bases). The CDR3 sequence is 15 residues long. The germline V gene has CDR1 SGDLS and CDR2 YYNGEE. Trimming removed 2 bases at V and 4 bases at J, with 12 bases between. This CDR3 reads CASSVGGPINEKLFF. CDR3 nucleotide sequence: TGTGCCAGCAGCGTGGGGGGACCTATTAATGAAAAACTGTTTTTT.

The V and J genes are TRBV10-3 and TRBJ2-7; D might be TRBD1 (6 bases). CDR3 length equals 15 residues. Germline V gene data show CDR1 as ENHRY and CDR2 as SYGVKD. Trimming cost V 2 bases and J 5 bases, with 16 bases left between them. Here the CDR3 reads CAISEIRGYRDEQYF. The CDR3 region has the DNA TGTGCCATCAGTGAGATCAGGGGCTATCGTGACGAGCAGTACTTC.

The V and J genes are TRBV28 and TRBJ1-2; 7 positions agree with TRBD1. Germline CDR1 reads MDHEN; CDR2 reads SYDVKM. V shed 8 bases, J shed 6 bases, and the junction held 6 bases outside the gene matches. The CDR3 length is 12 residues. CDR3 amino acids: CASRRDSDGYTF. The CDR3 nucleotides read TGTGCCAGCCGGAGGGACAGTGATGGCTACACCTTC.

The V call is TRBV4-2, the J call TRBJ1-2; 8 bases are a match to TRBD1. This CDR3 contains 16 residues. Germline assignment: CDR1 LGHNA and CDR2 YNFKEQ. The V gene end was trimmed by 1 base and the J gene end by 4 bases; junction bases not matched to a gene: 8. The CDR3 here is CASSQVLQGALYGYTF. CDR3 DNA sequence: TGTGCCAGCAGCCAAGTTCTGCAGGGGGCTCTCTATGGCTACACCTTC.

This sequence joins TRBV5-1 and TRBJ1-4, with 7 positions matching TRBD1. The V gene's germline CDR1 is SGHRS and CDR2 YFSETQ. The CDR3 spans 16 residues. V shed 3 bases and J 0 bases; nucleotides not matched to a gene: 5. This CDR3 is CASSYDRATTNEKLFF. The CDR3 bases are TGCGCCAGCAGCTATGACAGGGCTACAACTAATGAAAAACTGTTTTTT.

The chain employs TRBV28 and TRBJ1-2; TRBD1 might be the D (5 bases). In germline, CDR1 is MDHEN, CDR2 SYDVKM. The V gene lost 1 base and the J gene lost 4 bases, with 10 bases spanning the gap. The CDR3 consists of 14 residues. This CDR3 reads CASSLSDRPYGYTF. Written as DNA, the CDR3 is TGTGCCAGCAGTTTATCTGACAGACCCTATGGCTACACCTTC.

This clone occurred once. This chain joins TRBV4-1 and TRBJ2-1, with 7 bases lining up with TRBD2. With V trimmed by 0 bases and J by 8 bases, 13 bases remained unmatched. The germline CDR1 and CDR2 sequences are MGHRA and YSYEKL. CDR3 size: 17 residues. The CDR3, as DNA: TGCGCCAGCAGCCAAGAATACGGCGGGAGACCTGTCGATGAGCAGTTCTTC. This encodes CASSQEYGGRPVDEQFF.

This clone was seen a few times. The chain recombines TRBV6-6 with TRBJ1-5; TRBD1 is a possible D gene (6 bases). There are 13 residues in the CDR3. The germline gives CDR1 MNHNY, CDR2 SVGAGI (reference sequence). V lost 8 bases and J 7 bases, leaving 15 bases between the germline ends. CDR3: CASSNGGRQPQHF. CDR3 coding DNA: TGTGCCAGCTCGAACGGGGGCAGGCAGCCCCAGCATTTT.

The chain joins TRBV19 to TRBJ2-7; 11 nucleotides align to TRBD2. Germline CDR1 reads LNHDA; CDR2 reads SQIVND (reference sequence). Trimming cost V 4 bases and J 6 bases; bases outside gene matches: 14. The CDR3 spans 17 residues. CDR3 sequence (DNA): TGTGCCAGTAGTACTAGCGGGGGGACGAAGGGGGGACTCGAGCAGTACTTC. Protein sequence: CASSTSGGTKGGLEQYF.

This chain uses TRBV5-6 with TRBJ2-3; D might be TRBD2 (5 bases). Germline CDR1 and CDR2: SGHDT and YYEEEE. The V end was cut by 3 bases, the J end by 7 bases, with 12 bases between. This CDR3 has 13 residues. In DNA, the CDR3 is TGTGCCAGCAGCTCCACTAGTTCACATACGCAGTATTTT. This translates into CASSSTSSHTQYF.

CDR3 nucleotides: TGTGCCTGGAATGTTGGGGTTGAAGCTTTCTTT. Translation gives CAWNVGVEAFF. The genes are TRBV30 and TRBJ1-1; no clear D gene. Per germline, CDR1 GTSNPN and CDR2 SVGIG (reference sequence). V lost 4 bases, J lost 7 bases, and 10 bases lay in between. This CDR3 spans 11 amino acids. Using reference TRBV30 and TRBJ1-1 for the parts outside the CDR3, the full variable domain is SQTIHQWPATLVQPVGSPLSLECTVEGTSNPNLYWYRQAAGRGLQLLFYSVGIGQISSEVPQNLSASRPQDRQFILSSKKLLLSDSGFYLCAWNVGVEAFFGQGTRLTVV.

This chain joins TRBV28 and TRBJ1-2; 9 bases agree with TRBD1. This CDR3 comprises 16 residues. Germline V gives CDR1 MDHEN, CDR2 SYDVKM. V shed 6 bases, J shed 4 bases, and the junction held 12 bases outside the gene matches. The CDR3 nucleotides are TGTGCCAGCAGGCAACCCCGGGGGACAGGGCTCTATGGCTACACCTTC. Protein: CASRQPRGTGLYGYTF.

This clone was recorded only once. The V call is TRBV29-1, the J call TRBJ2-1, with D unresolved. The CDR3 has 11 amino acids. V lost 7 bases and J 9 bases, leaving 13 bases between the germline ends. Germline-derived CDR1 and CDR2 are SQVTM and ANQGSEA. The CDR3 sequence is CSGAPSSEQFF. In DNA, the CDR3 is TGCAGCGGAGCACCGTCGAGTGAGCAGTTCTTC.

V is TRBV10-3 and J is TRBJ2-5, with D tentatively TRBD2 (5 bases). Germline loops: CDR1 ENHRY, CDR2 SYGVKD. V lost 10 bases, J lost 4 bases, and 13 bases lay in between. This CDR3 is built from 12 residues. In nucleotides, the CDR3 is TGTGCCACCCTCAGTAGCGCAGAGACCCAGTACTTC. Protein sequence: CATLSSAETQYF.

This sequence joins TRBV20-1 and TRBJ1-2; TRBD1 matches at 7 bases. The germline CDR1 and CDR2 sequences are DFQATT and SNEGSKA (reference sequence). V lost 5 bases and J lost 8; bases outside the gene matches: 5. The CDR3 spans 11 residues. CDR3 sequence: CSADRDNGYTF. The CDR3 DNA follows: TGCAGTGCTGACAGGGATAACGGCTACACCTTC.

The chain carries TRBV14 and TRBJ2-1; TRBD1 agrees at 9 bases. The CDR3 has 19 amino acids. Looked up from germline, CDR1 is SGHDN and CDR2 is FVKESK. V shed 6 bases and J 7 bases; nucleotides not matched to a gene: 22. The CDR3 sequence: CASSHPGTGFYSLRNEQFF. CDR3 nucleotides: TGTGCCAGCAGTCACCCCGGGACAGGGTTTTATTCGCTTCGGAATGAGCAGTTCTTC.

The chain is built from TRBV9 and TRBJ1-5; no reliable D call. The CDR3 spans 15 residues. In germline, CDR1 is SGDLS, CDR2 YYNGEE. V lost 3 bases, J lost 0 bases, and 10 bases lay in between. The CDR3 loop reads CASSAGVASNQPQHF. The CDR3, as DNA: TGTGCCAGCAGCGCCGGGGTCGCTAGCAATCAGCCCCAGCATTTT.

This clone was seen just once. V gene TRBV9 combines with J gene TRBJ2-2; no firm D call. CDR3 length: 14 amino acids. Germline lookup yields CDR1 SGDLS and CDR2 YYNGEE. V dropped 4 bases and J dropped 6 bases, with 13 bases sitting between them. Written as DNA, the CDR3 is TGTGCCAGCAGCCCCCGACCGGGTGCCGGGGAGCTGTTTTTT. This sequence encodes CASSPRPGAGELFF.

The chain joins TRBV6-6 to TRBJ2-3; 10 bases are shared with TRBD2. This CDR3 is built from 15 residues. V shed 6 bases and J 1 base; nucleotides not matched to a gene: 4. Germline CDR1 and CDR2: MNHNY and SVGAGI (reference sequence). For the CDR3, the DNA is TGTGCCAGCAGCCCACTAGCGGGGCGCACAGATACGCAGTATTTT. Residues: CASSPLAGRTDTQYF.

This clone was observed once. The chain joins TRBV7-2 to TRBJ2-7; 7 bases fit TRBD2. CDR1 and CDR2 (germline): SGHTA, FQGNSA. The CDR3 contains 13 residues. Trimming took 6 bases from V and 6 from J; bases not matched to a gene: 8. CDR3 DNA: TGTGCCAGCAGTCCCAGTTGGGGGGGCGAGCAGTACTTC. Translation gives CASSPSWGGEQYF.

The chain employs TRBV7-2 and TRBJ2-3, with a possible D match to TRBD2 (6 bases). The V gene's germline CDR1 is SGHTA and CDR2 FQGNSA. CDR3 size: 13 residues. Trimming left V 2 bases short and J 4 bases short, with 7 bases between. CDR3 residues: CASSLWGADTQYF. The CDR3, as DNA: TGTGCCAGCAGCTTATGGGGGGCAGATACGCAGTATTTT. Complete variable domain (other parts from reference TRBV7-2 and TRBJ2-3): GAGVSQSPSNKVTEKGKDVELRCDPISGHTALYWYRQSLGQGLEFLIYFQGNSAPDKSGLPSDRFSAERTGGSVSTLTIQRTQQEDSAVYLCASSLWGADTQYFGPGTRLTVL.

The rearrangement links TRBV6-1 to TRBJ2-1; 11 positions agree with TRBD2. The ends lost 6 bases at V and 8 bases at J; junction bases unmatched: 3. Per the germline V gene, CDR1 is MNHNS and CDR2 is SASEGT. This CDR3 is built from 13 residues. The CDR3 coding sequence is TGTGCCAGCAGACTAGCGGGAGTATATGAGCAGTTCTTC. Its translation is CASRLAGVYEQFF.

This clone was seen a handful of times. The V call is TRBV9, the J call TRBJ1-5; D might be TRBD1 (5 bases). The V gene's germline CDR1 is SGDLS and CDR2 YYNGEE. The germline V and J ends were trimmed by 7 bases and 0 bases, with 11 bases remaining between them. The CDR3 extends over 14 amino acids. This CDR3 is CASWKGYSNQPQHF. The CDR3 nucleotides are TGTGCCAGCTGGAAGGGGTATAGCAATCAGCCCCAGCATTTT.

This clone was seen a handful of times. The chain carries TRBV6-5 and TRBJ2-1; D possibly corresponds to TRBD2 (6 bases). The germline V gene has CDR1 MNHEY and CDR2 SVGAGI. The CDR3 length is 11 residues. Trimming pared 3 bases from V and 13 bases from J, leaving 10 bases between. The CDR3 here is CASSYGGNQFF. The DNA for the CDR3 is TGTGCCAGCAGTTATGGGGGGAACCAGTTCTTC.

The chain combines TRBV6-6 with TRBJ1-1; a weak D match, TRBD1 (5 bases). CDR1 and CDR2 from the germline V gene are MNHNY and SVGAGI (reference sequence). Between the trimmed V and J ends, which lost 0 bases and 2 bases, there was a span of 13 bases. This CDR3 is built from 16 residues. The CDR3 sequence: CASSYSSTGDNTEAFF. The CDR3 DNA is TGTGCCAGCAGTTACTCGAGCACAGGTGATAACACTGAAGCTTTCTTT.

This clone has a single count. This chain uses TRBV6-4 with TRBJ2-2; 8 bases match TRBD1. This CDR3 comprises 16 residues. V shed 2 bases, J shed 3 bases, and the junction held 5 bases outside the gene matches. Looked up from germline, CDR1 is MRHNA and CDR2 is SNTAGT. In DNA form, the CDR3 reads TGTGCCAGCAGTGACAGCCCAGGGGGCCACACCGGGGAGCTGTTTTTT. Protein sequence: CASSDSPGGHTGELFF.

The chain uses TRBV27 and TRBJ2-1, with 14 bases identical to TRBD2. CDR1 and CDR2 (germline): MNHEY, SMNVEV (reference sequence). The CDR3 has 16 residues. V trimming: 1 base; J trimming: 9 bases; junction bases outside the gene matches: 5. The CDR3: CASSLFLGLAGVEQFF. The CDR3 DNA reads TGTGCCAGCAGTTTATTTTTGGGACTAGCGGGAGTTGAGCAGTTCTTC.

This sequence joins TRBV6-1 and TRBJ2-7; the D gene is possibly TRBD2 (6 bases). Germline CDR1 MNHNS, CDR2 SASEGT. There are 14 residues in the CDR3. The germline V and J ends were trimmed by 5 bases and 5 bases, with 16 bases remaining between them. CDR3 amino acids: CASSLTGTRDEQYF. CDR3 DNA sequence: TGTGCCAGCAGTTTAACCGGGACTCGGGACGAGCAGTACTTC.

The V gene is TRBV7-9, the J gene TRBJ2-1; 7 nucleotides match TRBD2. The germline gives CDR1 SEHNR, CDR2 FQNEAQ (reference sequence). This CDR3 has 18 amino acids. The trim removed 3 bases at V and 2 bases at J, leaving 13 bases unmatched. CDR3 in amino acids: CASSFFGSGYLTYNEQFF. The CDR3 nucleotides are TGTGCCAGCAGCTTTTTCGGTAGCGGGTACCTAACCTACAATGAGCAGTTCTTC.

The chain is built from TRBV4-3 and TRBJ1-1, with unresolved D. This CDR3 contains 13 residues. Germline V CDR1 and CDR2: LGHNA, YSLEER. V was trimmed by 1 base and J by 7 bases, leaving 10 bases between them. In DNA form, the CDR3 reads TGCGCCAGCAGCCAAGGCCCCAGGCGTGAAGCTTTCTTT. Its translation: CASSQGPRREAFF.